The 10 T cell receptor beta chains given below trace back to one sample, sequenced in a study of identical twins. TCRdb processed the 5' RACE reads anew with MiXCR; each CDR3 protein has one entry. The sample contains about 920,000 distinct CDR3 sequences, 9% to 15% of which appear only once. The same sample was also used in a study of yellow fever vaccine responses in identical twins.

Material for sequencing was PBMCs. All receptors derive from a woman under 30 in good health.

This rearrangement joins TRBV5-1 to TRBJ2-1, with D hard to call. CDR1 and CDR2 (germline): SGHRS, YFSETQ. V was pared by 0 bases and J by 10 bases, with 11 bases between. The CDR3 totals 13 residues. The CDR3 DNA is TGCGCCAGCAGCTTGGGGACGGTTGAAGAGCAGTTCTTC. Translating it yields CASSLGTVEEQFF. The full variable domain, in which reference TRBV5-1 and TRBJ2-1 provide the parts outside the CDR3, is KAGVTQTPRYLIKTRGQQVTLSCSPISGHRSVSWYQQTPGQGLQFLFEYFSETQRNKGNFPGRFSGRQFSNSRSEMNVSTLELGDSALYLCASSLGTVEEQFFGPGTRLTVL.

The chain carries TRBV7-8 and TRBJ2-7, with 7 bases fitting TRBD2. Looked up from germline, CDR1 is SGHVS and CDR2 is FQNEAQ. The V gene end was trimmed by 6 bases and the J gene end by 1 base; junction bases not matched to a gene: 9. The CDR3 consists of 15 residues. CDR3 sequence reads: CASSLRASGSYEQYF. The CDR3 DNA reads as TGTGCCAGCAGTCTTAGGGCTAGCGGATCCTACGAGCAGTACTTC. Combining the CDR3 with reference TRBV7-8 and TRBJ2-7 gives the whole variable domain GAGVSQSPRYKVAKRGQDVALRCDPISGHVSLFWYQQALGQGPEFLTYFQNEAQLDKSGLPSDRFFAERPEGSVSTLKIQRTQQEDSAVYLCASSLRASGSYEQYFGPGTRLTVT.

The chain links TRBV5-1 to TRBJ2-5; TRBD2 might be the D (6 bases). The CDR3 length is 14 residues. CDR1 SGHRS and CDR2 YFSETQ come from the germline V gene. V shed 0 bases and J shed 4 bases, with 10 bases lying between them. The CDR3 region has the DNA TGCGCCAGCAGCTTGGTGGGGCGGGGAGAGACCCAGTACTTC. Residues: CASSLVGRGETQYF.

This clonotype has only a few counts. The rearrangement uses TRBV10-2 and TRBJ2-1; 8 bases fit TRBD1. CDR1 WSHSY and CDR2 SAAADI come from the germline V gene. Trimming took 7 bases from V and 6 from J; bases not matched to a gene: 5. The CDR3 covers 13 residues. This chain's CDR3 is CASTQGAVNEQFF. The DNA for the CDR3 is TGCGCCAGCACTCAGGGGGCGGTCAATGAGCAGTTCTTC.

The V call is TRBV12-5, the J call TRBJ2-1, with 10 bases fitting TRBD1. The CDR3 consists of 15 residues. The trim removed 5 bases at V and 3 bases at J, leaving 4 bases unmatched. From germline, CDR1 is LGHNT and CDR2 FRNRAP. CDR3 sequence reads: CASGLGQGIYNEQFF. The CDR3 DNA follows: TGTGCTAGTGGTCTGGGACAGGGGATCTACAATGAGCAGTTCTTC.

This clonotype was recorded once. This chain uses TRBV20-1 with TRBJ2-3; D is uncertain. The ends were cut back, 3 bases at V and 2 bases at J, with 15 bases in the middle. This CDR3 contains 15 residues. In germline, CDR1 is DFQATT, CDR2 SNEGSKA (reference sequence). Written as DNA, the CDR3 is TGCAGTGCTAGTAATTCCTACCAACCCACAGATACGCAGTATTTT. Amino acid sequence: CSASNSYQPTDTQYF.

This clonotype appeared a few times. For the CDR3, the DNA is TGTGCCAGCACTCCAGGTCAGGGAAGAGATACGCAGTATTTT. It is translated as CASTPGQGRDTQYF. The chain combines TRBV2 with TRBJ2-3; D might be TRBD1 (5 bases). This CDR3 comprises 14 residues. Trimming left V 7 bases short and J 5 bases short, with 16 bases between. CDR1 is SNHLY and CDR2 is FYNNEI in the germline V gene.

With regard to this clonotype: A read error may explain this, as a much larger clone is one base away. In nucleotides, the CDR3 is TGTGCCAGCAGTGGGAACAGTGGAGGGACAGATACGCAGTATTTT. Its protein product is CASSGNSGGTDTQYF. V usage is TRBV25-1 and J usage is TRBJ2-3, with D possibly TRBD2 on 6 matching bases. CDR3 length: 15 amino acids. CDR1 is MGHDK, CDR2 SYGVNS, per germline. Trimming removed 4 bases at V and 3 bases at J, with 14 bases between.

The chain recombines TRBV28 with TRBJ2-5, with D unresolved. The germline gives CDR1 MDHEN, CDR2 SYDVKM. The V and J ends lost 6 bases and 5 bases respectively, with 10 bases between them. This CDR3 is 12 amino acids long. The CDR3 nucleotides are TGTGCCAGCAGCGACCCGGTGGAGACCCAGTACTTC. It translates to CASSDPVETQYF.

This clonotype was seen a handful of times. The rearrangement links TRBV4-1 to TRBJ1-1, with D uncertain. Germline loops: CDR1 MGHRA, CDR2 YSYEKL. The CDR3 has 14 amino acids. Between the trimmed V and J ends, which lost 2 bases and 11 bases, there was a span of 18 bases. CDR3 region: CASSQLEGSSSAFF. CDR3 nucleotides: TGCGCCAGCAGCCAACTAGAGGGTTCTTCGTCTGCTTTCTTT.